A single sample is the source of the 31 T cell receptor beta chains below, sequenced in a study of Ad26.COV2.S vaccination and SARS-CoV-2 variants. Measured with immunoSEQ multiplex PCR; TCRdb has only the in-frame clones, and not every one. Of around 500,000 clones detected, nearly 90% appear once; the ten largest clones hold 1.7%. Treatment described: 15 to 20 received Ad26.COV2.S at low or high dose, single or two shots; about five received placebo; per-sample allocation not given. At day 63 after the first vaccine or placebo injection, samples were drawn. Sequenced material: peripheral blood, taken in a trial of Ad26.COV2.S vaccine versus placebo. The receptor set was obtained from a person between 18 and 65 years old who received the Ad26.COV2.S COVID-19 vaccine or a placebo.

The chain combines TRBV6-2 or TRBV6-3 with TRBJ2-3, with 13 bases aligning to TRBD2. This CDR3 comprises 14 residues. Germline V gene sequence: CDR1 MNHEY, CDR2 SVGEGT. Losses at the gene ends were 5 bases for V and 9 bases for J; bases not matched to a gene: 5. The CDR3 protein is CASSTGTSGVTQYF. Here the CDR3 DNA reads TGTGCCAGCAGTACCGGGACTAGCGGGGTCACGCAGTATTTT.

This clone was seen only a few times. V and J are TRBV28 and TRBJ2-7; TRBD1 matches 10 bases. The V segment lost 6 bases and the J segment 5 bases; nucleotides outside the gene matches: 7. This CDR3 comprises 14 residues. Germline V gene data show CDR1 as MDHEN and CDR2 as SYDVKM. The CDR3 protein is CASSLVGTGDEQYF. The CDR3 region has the DNA TGTGCCAGCAGCTTAGTCGGGACAGGGGACGAGCAGTACTTC.

The chain employs TRBV2 and TRBJ2-1, with 13 bases that match TRBD2. Germline V gene lookup returns CDR1 SNHLY and CDR2 FYNNEI. V gave up 7 bases and J gave up 10 bases; unmatched junction bases: 10. The CDR3 spans 15 residues. In nucleotides, the CDR3 is TGTGCCAGCACTCAACTAGCGGGAGGGCCCGAAGAGCAGTTCTTC. Translating it yields CASTQLAGGPEEQFF.

This sequence joins TRBV18 and TRBJ1-1, with TRBD1 as a possible D gene (5 bases). The CDR3 is 16 residues long. The V end lost 0 bases, the J end lost 0 bases, and 11 bases lay between the germline ends. The germline V gene encodes CDR1 KGHSH and CDR2 LQKENI. CDR3 sequence: CASSPPGRHMNTEAFF. The CDR3 nucleotides are TGTGCCAGCTCACCACCGGGACGGCACATGAACACTGAAGCTTTCTTT. Combining the CDR3 with reference TRBV18 and TRBJ1-1 gives the whole variable domain NAGVMQNPRHLVRRRGQEARLRCSPMKGHSHVYWYRQLPEEGLKFMVYLQKENIIDESGMPKERFSAEFPKEGPSILRIQQVVRGDSAAYFCASSPPGRHMNTEAFFGQGTRLTVV.

The chain is built from TRBV19 and TRBJ2-7, with D possibly matching TRBD2 (6 bases). Germline CDR1 and CDR2: LNHDA and SQIVND (reference sequence). V was trimmed by 5 bases and J by 0 bases, leaving 8 bases between them. The CDR3 is made up of 13 amino acids. The DNA for the CDR3 is TGTGCCAGTAGTGCTAGCGCCTCCTACGAGCAGTACTTC. This codes for CASSASASYEQYF. Together with reference TRBV19 and TRBJ2-7, the CDR3 gives the full variable domain: DGGITQSPKYLFRKEGQNVTLSCEQNLNHDAMYWYRQDPGQGLRLIYYSQIVNDFQKGDIAEGYSVSREKKESFPLTVTSAQKNPTAFYLCASSASASYEQYFGPGTRLTVT.

V and J are TRBV30 and TRBJ1-5; 8 bases line up with TRBD1. Germline-derived CDR1 and CDR2 are GTSNPN and SVGIG (reference sequence). The CDR3 covers 17 residues. V was clipped by 1 base and J by 2 bases; unmatched bases: 10. CDR3 residues: CAWSDPTGALGNQPQHF. The CDR3 DNA follows: TGTGCCTGGAGTGACCCGACAGGGGCGCTGGGCAATCAGCCCCAGCATTTT.

The chain links TRBV5-1 to TRBJ1-6, with 7 bases matching TRBD1. This CDR3 comprises 15 residues. The V segment lost 4 bases and the J segment 4 bases; nucleotides outside the gene matches: 5. Germline loops: CDR1 SGHRS, CDR2 YFSETQ. Written as DNA, the CDR3 is TGCGCCAGCAGCCGGACGGGACAGTATAATTCACCCCTCCACTTT. Protein product: CASSRTGQYNSPLHF.

V usage is TRBV6-5 and J usage is TRBJ2-2; D is possibly TRBD2 (6 bases). The CDR3 consists of 15 residues. CDR1 is MNHEY, CDR2 SVGAGI, per germline. V gave up 7 bases and J gave up 0 bases, with 12 bases separating them. The CDR3 region has the DNA TGTGCCAGCACCCCTCGGGGGACGAACACCGGGGAGCTGTTTTTT. This codes for CASTPRGTNTGELFF.

V gene TRBV2 combines with J gene TRBJ1-6; a possible D gene is TRBD1 (5 bases). The CDR3 loop spans 15 amino acids. V lost 8 bases, J lost 3 bases, and 14 bases lay in between. Germline-derived CDR1 and CDR2 are SNHLY and FYNNEI. CDR3 coding DNA: TGTGCCAGCGTTGTCGGGGGGAACTATAATTCACCCCTCCACTTT. It translates to CASVVGGNYNSPLHF. The full variable domain, its missing parts supplied by reference TRBV2 and TRBJ1-6, is EPEVTQTPSHQVTQMGQEVILRCVPISNHLYFYWYRQILGQKVEFLVSFYNNEISEKSEIFDDQFSVERPDGSNFTLKIRSTKLEDSAMYFCASVVGGNYNSPLHFGNGTRLTVT.

The chain joins TRBV4-2 to TRBJ2-7; the D is unclear. Germline assignment: CDR1 LGHNA and CDR2 YNFKEQ. V lost 0 bases, J lost 8 bases, and 14 bases lay in between. The CDR3 totals 14 residues. The CDR3 reads CASSQELFGAKQYF. CDR3 nucleotide sequence: TGTGCCAGCAGCCAAGAATTGTTCGGCGCCAAGCAGTACTTC.

The DNA for the CDR3 is TGTGCCACCAGCAGAGTAGGGGCCAATGAGCAGTTCTTC. It translates to CATSRVGANEQFF. The chain joins TRBV15 to TRBJ2-1, with D perhaps matching TRBD1 (5 bases). This CDR3 spans 13 amino acids. Per germline, CDR1 LNHNV and CDR2 YYDKDF (reference sequence). V shed 1 base and J shed 6 bases, with 7 bases lying between them.

The chain employs TRBV6-5 and TRBJ2-3; 12 bases are a match to TRBD2. V gave up 6 bases and J gave up 6 bases; unmatched junction bases: 7. The CDR3 has 15 residues. Germline CDR1 reads MNHEY; CDR2 reads SVGAGI. Here the CDR3 reads CASRQNLAGGDTQYF. The CDR3, as DNA: TGTGCCAGCAGACAGAATCTAGCGGGGGGGGATACGCAGTATTTT.

This clone was observed a single time. V is TRBV6-7 and J is TRBJ1-1; D gene unclear. TRBV6-7 is an ORF; its function is uncertain. V was cut by 6 bases and J by 1 base, with 6 bases left in between. CDR3 length: 12 residues. DNA of the CDR3: TGTGCCAGCAGCGAGGAGAACACTGAAGCTTTCTTT. It specifies CASSEENTEAFF.

The chain recombines TRBV14 with TRBJ2-7; the D gene is possibly TRBD1 (5 bases). The germline V gene encodes CDR1 SGHDN and CDR2 FVKESK. CDR3 size: 12 residues. The germline V and J ends were trimmed by 4 bases and 3 bases, with 7 bases remaining between them. The CDR3 region has the DNA TGTGCCAGCAGCCCCCAGGGCTACGAGCAGTACTTC. Encoded protein: CASSPQGYEQYF. Combining the CDR3 with reference TRBV14 and TRBJ2-7 gives the whole variable domain EAGVTQFPSHSVIEKGQTVTLRCDPISGHDNLYWYRRVMGKEIKFLLHFVKESKQDESGMPNNRFLAERTGGTYSTLKVQPAELEDSGVYFCASSPQGYEQYFGPGTRLTVT.

V is TRBV5-1 and J is TRBJ1-6; no clear D. This CDR3 region has 13 residues. Looked up from germline, CDR1 is SGHRS and CDR2 is YFSETQ. V lost 0 bases and J 8 bases, leaving 6 bases between the germline ends. CDR3 bases: TGCGCCAGCAGCTTGGAGGGTCATTCACCCCTCCACTTT. It is translated as CASSLEGHSPLHF.

This clone turned up a few times. The sample contains more than one DNA sequence encoding this CDR3. The chain links TRBV2 to TRBJ2-1; TRBD1 matches 10 bases. The V gene end was trimmed by 4 bases and the J gene end by 9 bases; junction bases not matched to a gene: 3. The germline V gene has CDR1 SNHLY and CDR2 FYNNEI. This CDR3 region has 13 residues. Here the CDR3 DNA reads TGTGCCAGCAGTGGGGACAGGGGAGGTGAGCAGTTCTTC. It yields the protein CASSGDRGGEQFF.

This chain connects TRBV28 to TRBJ2-7, with 7 bases lining up with TRBD2. Per germline, CDR1 MDHEN and CDR2 SYDVKM. CDR3 length: 14 amino acids. Germline trimming cut 5 bases from V and 7 bases from J; bases unmatched to any gene: 11. DNA of the CDR3: TGTGCCAGCAGTATCCCGAGCGGGGCGGGGGAGCAGTACTTC. It encodes CASSIPSGAGEQYF.

The V gene is TRBV25-1, the J gene TRBJ1-2; 10 nucleotides match TRBD1. The CDR3 runs to 13 residues. V was pared by 7 bases and J by 8 bases, with 7 bases of the junction left unmatched. The germline gives CDR1 MGHDK, CDR2 SYGVNS. Here the CDR3 reads CASKGQGPRGYTF. The DNA of the CDR3 is TGTGCCAGCAAGGGACAGGGGCCGAGGGGCTACACCTTC.

V and J are TRBV28 and TRBJ2-5; 8 bases align to TRBD1. Germline CDR1 is MDHEN and CDR2 is SYDVKM. Germline trimming cut 0 bases from V and 1 base from J; bases unmatched to any gene: 4. The CDR3 loop spans 16 amino acids. The CDR3 region has the DNA TGTGCCAGCAGTTTATGGGACAGGGACCTCCAAGAGACCCAGTACTTC. It codes for CASSLWDRDLQETQYF.

With respect to this clone: The sample carries other DNA sequences with the same CDR3. This rearrangement joins TRBV18 to TRBJ1-1; D call uncertain. The V end lost 1 base, the J end lost 1 base, and 4 bases lay between the germline ends. This CDR3 region has 13 residues. CDR1 is KGHSH, CDR2 LQKENI, per germline. CDR3 nucleotides: TGTGCCAGCTCACCACTGGAGAACACTGAAGCTTTCTTT. Protein sequence: CASSPLENTEAFF.

The gene calls are TRBV5-5 and TRBJ2-1; D is perhaps TRBD1 or TRBD2 (5 bases each). Germline V lookup: CDR1 SGHKS, CDR2 YYEKEE (reference sequence). The CDR3 covers 20 residues. V gave up 1 base and J gave up 0 bases, with 23 bases separating them. The CDR3 region has the DNA TGTGCCAGCAGCTTGAGACCCGACTCGAGGGGACCTAGCTCCTACAATGAGCAGTTCTTC. This translates into CASSLRPDSRGPSSYNEQFF.

The rearrangement links TRBV28 to TRBJ1-6; 8 positions match TRBD1. Per germline, CDR1 MDHEN and CDR2 SYDVKM. The CDR3 extends over 15 amino acids. The ends lost 6 bases at V and 7 bases at J; junction bases unmatched: 8. The CDR3 DNA sequence: TGTGCCAGCAGAACCCGGGGACAGGTGAATTCACCCCTCCACTTT. Translation gives CASRTRGQVNSPLHF.

The chain links TRBV28 to TRBJ2-7, with 9 nucleotides matching TRBD1. In germline, CDR1 is MDHEN, CDR2 SYDVKM. The CDR3 is made up of 14 amino acids. J was trimmed by 2 bases and V by 5 bases; bases with no gene match: 4. CDR3 sequence: CASSVRQGAYEQYF. The CDR3 DNA sequence: TGTGCCAGCAGTGTAAGACAGGGGGCCTACGAGCAGTACTTC.

This chain links TRBV6-5 with TRBJ1-1; possibly TRBD1 for D (5 bases). V was pared by 8 bases and J by 6 bases, with 22 bases between. The CDR3 length is 15 residues. The germline V gene has CDR1 MNHEY and CDR2 SVGAGI. The CDR3 spells CASQRGGTGTPEAFF. CDR3 coding DNA: TGTGCCAGCCAAAGGGGAGGGACGGGTACACCTGAAGCTTTCTTT.

To note about this clone: The junction does not match germline at one end; this may be a read error. This chain connects TRBV4-1 to TRBJ2-7, with 7 bases lining up with TRBD2. Per the germline V gene, CDR1 is MGHRA and CDR2 is YSYEKL. The CDR3 has 14 residues. CDR3 nucleotide sequence: TGCGCCAGCAGCCCGATGACTAGCTCCTCCGAGCAGTACTTC. Translating gives CASSPMTSSSEQYF.

This clone was detected once. The chain joins TRBV29-1 to TRBJ1-1; D remains ambiguous. This CDR3 spans 11 amino acids. The germline V and J ends were trimmed by 7 bases and 2 bases, with 8 bases remaining between them. The germline V gene encodes CDR1 SQVTM and CDR2 ANQGSEA. The CDR3 DNA reads TGCAGCGGATACAGTAACACTGAAGCTTTCTTT. Protein sequence: CSGYSNTEAFF.

The chain has TRBV6-5 and TRBJ1-2; 10 bases align to TRBD1. The CDR3 is 16 amino acids. The ends lost 2 bases at V and 2 bases at J; junction bases unmatched: 5. Per the germline V gene, CDR1 is MNHEY and CDR2 is SVGAGI. CDR3: CASSYDGQGGNYGYTF. The DNA of the CDR3 is TGTGCCAGCAGTTACGATGGACAGGGGGGGAACTATGGCTACACCTTC.

The rearrangement joins TRBV4-1 to TRBJ1-5, with D perhaps matching TRBD1 (5 bases). Per germline, CDR1 MGHRA and CDR2 YSYEKL. The CDR3 spans 16 residues. Between the trimmed V and J ends, which lost 4 bases and 2 bases, there was a span of 15 bases. The CDR3 sequence: CASSRGTDARNQPQHF. In nucleotides, the CDR3 is TGCGCCAGCAGCCGGGGGACGGATGCTCGCAATCAGCCCCAGCATTTT.

A few counts support this clone. The chain is built from TRBV7-8 and TRBJ2-7; D not resolved. Trimming stripped 1 base from V and 5 bases from J, with 12 bases between. The CDR3 length is 14 residues. Germline CDR1 is SGHVS and CDR2 is FQNEAQ. CDR3 residues: CASSLVSGEDEQYF. CDR3 nucleotide sequence: TGTGCCAGCAGCTTAGTTTCAGGAGAGGACGAGCAGTACTTC.

The chain is built from TRBV7-8 and TRBJ1-3, with 8 bases identical to TRBD1. The germline gives CDR1 SGHVS, CDR2 FQNEAQ. V lost 3 bases, J lost 0 bases, and 7 bases stayed unmatched. This CDR3 comprises 17 residues. In DNA, the CDR3 is TGTGCCAGCAGCTTTCAGACAGGGGCAGCCTCTGGAAACACCATATATTTT. This translates into CASSFQTGAASGNTIYF.

The J gene is TRBJ2-2, the V gene TRBV2, with D unresolved. With 8 bases removed from V and 6 bases from J, the gap between germline ends came to 13 bases. The germline CDR1 and CDR2 sequences are SNHLY and FYNNEI. This CDR3 spans 13 amino acids. CDR3: CASQFQFAGELFF. CDR3 nucleotide sequence: TGTGCCAGCCAGTTCCAGTTCGCCGGGGAGCTGTTTTTT.